These 29 T cell receptor beta chains were all obtained from the same sample, sequenced in a study of shared clonotypes between healthy human individuals. CD45RO-negative CD8 cells positively selected for CCR7 made up the naive population, which excluded terminally differentiated effector memory CD45RA+ cells. Measured with immunoSEQ multiplex PCR; TCRdb has only the in-frame clones, and not every one. The table includes around 2.1 million clones, 90% to 95% detected once. Sequenced material: naive CD8+ T cells from PBMCs. These receptors all come from a man younger than 35 in good health. Some clones in this sample may be carry-over from other donors' samples.

The rearrangement uses TRBV15 and TRBJ1-3, with 7 positions matching TRBD1. The CDR3 has 16 amino acids. The V and J ends lost 0 bases and 0 bases, in that order; junction bases with no gene match: 2. CDR1 is LNHNV and CDR2 is YYDKDF in the germline V gene (reference sequence). CDR3 DNA sequence: TGTGCCACCAGCAGAGAGAGACAGGGCTCTGGAAACACCATATATTTT. Its protein product is CATSRERQGSGNTIYF. The full variable domain, in which reference TRBV15 and TRBJ1-3 provide the parts outside the CDR3, is DAMVIQNPRYQVTQFGKPVTLSCSQTLNHNVMYWYQQKSSQAPKLLFHYYDKDFNNEADTPDNFQSRRPNTSFCFLDIRSPGLGDTAMYLCATSRERQGSGNTIYFGEGSWLTVV.

The V gene is TRBV28, the J gene TRBJ2-2, with a tentative D call TRBD2 (6 bases). Trimming left V 6 bases short and J 5 bases short, with 13 bases between. CDR1 MDHEN and CDR2 SYDVKM come from the germline V gene. The CDR3 runs 14 residues. The CDR3 DNA follows: TGTGCCAGCAGCTCCGGGACTGAAACCGGGGAGCTGTTTTTT. Its protein is CASSSGTETGELFF.

The V gene is TRBV6-1, the J gene TRBJ1-4, with a weak D call TRBD1 (5 bases). The germline gives CDR1 MNHNS, CDR2 SASEGT. V was pared by 3 bases and J by 0 bases, with 11 bases between. This CDR3 region has 16 residues. The CDR3 loop reads CASSDWDAATNEKLFF. The CDR3 DNA reads as TGTGCCAGCAGTGATTGGGACGCTGCAACTAATGAAAAACTGTTTTTT.

This clone was observed once. The chain recombines TRBV5-6 with TRBJ1-1; TRBD1 might be the D (5 bases). Germline V CDR1 and CDR2: SGHDT, YYEEEE. This CDR3 spans 13 amino acids. Trimming removed 5 bases at V and 4 bases at J, with 12 bases between. CDR3 loop: CASRAGGFTEAFF. In DNA, the CDR3 is TGTGCCAGCAGGGCTGGGGGGTTCACTGAAGCTTTCTTT.

The J gene is TRBJ1-2, the V gene TRBV5-3, with TRBD1 identical over 8 bases. TRBV5-3 is noted as an ORF with a role that remains uncertain. This CDR3 has 15 amino acids. J lost 2 bases, V lost 4 bases, and 7 bases had no gene match. As DNA, the CDR3 is TGTGCCAGAAGCCAAACAGGGGGAAAGAACTATGGCTACACCTTC. This sequence encodes CARSQTGGKNYGYTF.

This clone came up once. The DNA for the CDR3 is TGTGCCAGCGAGAGTTGGGCGAGCGCAGAGGAGCAGTTCTTC. This translates into CASESWASAEEQFF. The chain carries TRBV11-2 and TRBJ2-1, with no clear D. The CDR3 has 14 amino acids. V lost 8 bases and J lost 10, with 21 bases in between. In germline, CDR1 is SGHAT, CDR2 FQNNGV.

The chain couples TRBV2 to TRBJ2-1; D is ambiguous. The germline V and J ends were trimmed by 1 base and 10 bases, with 14 bases remaining between them. The CDR3 loop spans 14 amino acids. The germline V gene has CDR1 SNHLY and CDR2 FYNNEI. The CDR3 is CASSEGGTRAEQFF. The CDR3 nucleotides read TGTGCCAGCAGTGAAGGTGGTACGCGCGCGGAGCAGTTCTTC.

Regarding this clone: One base away lies a much larger clone, so this may be a sequencing read error. Other nucleotide sequences from this sample produce the same CDR3. The CDR3, as DNA: TGTGCCAGCAGCTTGGGGGACACTGAAGCTTTCTTT. The encoded protein is CASSLGDTEAFF. The V gene is TRBV11-2, the J gene TRBJ1-1; the D gene is possibly TRBD1 (5 bases). V lost 3 bases and J 3 bases, leaving 5 bases between the germline ends. The CDR3 is made up of 12 amino acids. The V gene's germline CDR1 is SGHAT and CDR2 FQNNGV.

The chain has TRBV7-9 and TRBJ2-6; weak D call: TRBD2 (6 bases). The V end was cut by 6 bases, the J end by 0 bases, with 18 bases between. This CDR3 has 18 residues. Germline-derived CDR1 and CDR2 are SEHNR and FQNEAQ (reference sequence). CDR3 nucleotides: TGTGCCAGCAGTTCTGTTATAGCGGAATTCTCTGGGGCCAACGTCCTGACTTTC. Its protein is CASSSVIAEFSGANVLTF.

The gene calls are TRBV6-1 and TRBJ1-1; D unclear. Germline V gives CDR1 MNHNS, CDR2 SASEGT. The ends were cut back, 1 base at V and 0 bases at J, with 9 bases in the middle. This CDR3 spans 15 amino acids. This CDR3 reads CASSEVLLMNTEAFF. The CDR3 nucleotides are TGTGCCAGCAGTGAAGTGCTTCTTATGAACACTGAAGCTTTCTTT.

CDR3 sequence (DNA): TGTGCCAGTGGACTAGCGGGCTTCTCCTACGAGCAGTACTTC. Translated: CASGLAGFSYEQYF. This chain uses TRBV11-2 with TRBJ2-5; 11 bases are a match to TRBD2. The J call is doubtful: the DNA matches TRBJ2-7 better. Germline V gene data show CDR1 as SGHAT and CDR2 as FQNNGV. This CDR3 comprises 14 residues.

The chain recombines TRBV11-2 with TRBJ2-7; 9 bases map to TRBD2. Germline V gene lookup returns CDR1 SGHAT and CDR2 FQNNGV. The CDR3 runs to 17 residues. With V trimmed by 3 bases and J by 5 bases, 14 bases remained unmatched. CDR3 nucleotide sequence: TGTGCCAGCAGCTTGTTAACCCCGGGACTAGCAGCGCACGAGCAGTACTTC. It encodes CASSLLTPGLAAHEQYF.

J is TRBJ2-7 and V is TRBV6-4; 8 positions match TRBD2. Germline V gene lookup returns CDR1 MRHNA and CDR2 SNTAGT. The V segment lost 3 bases and the J segment 5 bases; nucleotides outside the gene matches: 12. The CDR3 is made up of 16 amino acids. CDR3 protein: CASSDPRGGRIDEQYF. CDR3 coding DNA: TGTGCCAGCAGTGATCCAAGGGGCGGGAGGATCGACGAGCAGTACTTC.

The chain uses TRBV5-1 and TRBJ2-3, with no clear D. Germline V lookup: CDR1 SGHRS, CDR2 YFSETQ. Trimming cost V 0 bases and J 2 bases, with 16 bases left between them. This CDR3 is 17 amino acids long. The CDR3 DNA follows: TGCGCCAGCAGCTTGGAATCTCCACTCGATTTCACAGATACGCAGTATTTT. Its protein is CASSLESPLDFTDTQYF.

The chain couples TRBV10-3 to TRBJ1-2; a weak D match, TRBD1 (5 bases). V was pared by 4 bases and J by 4 bases, with 10 bases between. The CDR3 is made up of 13 amino acids. The germline V gene encodes CDR1 ENHRY and CDR2 SYGVKD. CDR3: CAISGGDGYGYTF. The CDR3, as DNA: TGTGCCATCAGTGGAGGGGATGGCTATGGCTACACCTTC.

V and J are TRBV4-2 and TRBJ2-1; the D call may be TRBD1 or TRBD2 (5 bases each). Per the germline V gene, CDR1 is LGHNA and CDR2 is YNFKEQ. This CDR3 has 15 residues. The V end was cut by 0 bases, the J end by 8 bases, with 14 bases between. The CDR3 is CASSQDGASIDEQFF. CDR3 DNA sequence: TGTGCCAGCAGCCAAGACGGGGCTAGTATCGATGAGCAGTTCTTC.

Concerning this clone: At the DNA level, this CDR3 is encoded by other sequences in the same sample as well. The rearrangement joins TRBV30 to TRBJ2-7, with no clear D. This CDR3 contains 11 residues. The V end was cut by 0 bases, the J end by 3 bases, with 3 bases between. Germline-derived CDR1 and CDR2 are GTSNPN and SVGIG (reference sequence). The CDR3 is CAWSVGYEQYF. CDR3 DNA: TGTGCCTGGAGTGTGGGCTACGAGCAGTACTTC.

This clone was seen a handful of times. The V gene is TRBV7-9, the J gene TRBJ1-1; D call uncertain. Trimming cost V 5 bases and J 2 bases, with 3 bases left between them. The CDR3 is made up of 11 amino acids. Germline CDR1 and CDR2: SEHNR and FQNEAQ (reference sequence). Here the CDR3 reads CASSNNTEAFF. The CDR3 coding sequence is TGTGCCAGCAGCAACAACACTGAAGCTTTCTTT.

This chain links TRBV9 with TRBJ2-7, with 11 positions matching TRBD2. CDR1 is SGDLS, CDR2 YYNGEE, per germline. The CDR3 runs to 16 residues. With 3 bases clipped from V and 5 bases from J, the junction kept 10 bases outside the gene matches. Here the CDR3 DNA reads TGTGCCAGCAGCGAAAACGGACTAGCGGGTCTGAACGAGCAGTACTTC. Translated, it gives CASSENGLAGLNEQYF.

J is TRBJ1-1 and V is TRBV11-2; no definite D call. This CDR3 has 17 amino acids. Between the trimmed V and J ends, which lost 1 base and 0 bases, there was a span of 15 bases. Germline V CDR1 and CDR2: SGHAT, FQNNGV. CDR3 region: CASSLVLSNPMNTEAFF. As DNA, the CDR3 is TGTGCCAGCAGCTTAGTTCTATCTAACCCAATGAACACTGAAGCTTTCTTT.

This chain joins TRBV10-3 and TRBJ2-7, with 9 bases that match TRBD1. CDR3 length: 16 residues. With V trimmed by 6 bases and J by 0 bases, 9 bases remained unmatched. Per germline, CDR1 ENHRY and CDR2 SYGVKD. The CDR3 loop is CAIRKFRDRDSYEQYF. The CDR3 coding sequence is TGTGCCATCAGAAAGTTCCGGGACAGGGACTCCTACGAGCAGTACTTC.

The chain couples TRBV7-6 to TRBJ2-7; 9 positions match TRBD1. Trimming removed 0 bases from V and 4 bases from J; junction bases left unmatched: 7. The CDR3 has 16 residues. Germline CDR1 is SGHVS and CDR2 is FNYEAQ. The CDR3 spells CASSLARDRVPYEQYF. The CDR3 region has the DNA TGTGCCAGCAGCTTAGCGCGGGACAGGGTTCCATACGAGCAGTACTTC. Combining the CDR3 with reference TRBV7-6 and TRBJ2-7 gives the whole variable domain GAGVSQSPRYKVTKRGQDVALRCDPISGHVSLYWYRQALGQGPEFLTYFNYEAQQDKSGLPNDRFSAERPEGSISTLTIQRTEQRDSAMYRCASSLARDRVPYEQYFGPGTRLTVT.

A note on this clone: Other DNA sequences of this sample code for an identical CDR3. The genes are TRBV6-5 and TRBJ2-1; D is unclear. CDR1 and CDR2 from the germline V gene are MNHEY and SVGAGI. V was trimmed by 0 bases and J by 6 bases, leaving 6 bases between them. The CDR3 contains 13 residues. CDR3 region: CASSYSRSNEQFF. CDR3 coding DNA: TGTGCCAGCAGTTACTCGAGGTCCAATGAGCAGTTCTTC.

CDR3 region: CASSAGLLQNEQFF. In DNA form, the CDR3 reads TGTGCCAGCAGTGCGGGACTGCTACAGAATGAGCAGTTCTTC. The genes are TRBV27 and TRBJ2-1, with a tentative D call TRBD2 (6 bases). Between the trimmed V and J ends, which lost 5 bases and 7 bases, there was a span of 15 bases. Germline V gives CDR1 MNHEY, CDR2 SMNVEV (reference sequence). The CDR3 has 14 residues.

Turning to this clone: Different DNA sequences within this sample yield the same CDR3. V and J are TRBV27 and TRBJ2-7, with 8 bases fitting TRBD2. The junction had 7 bases not matched to a gene; V was cut back by 5 bases and J by 4 bases. The CDR3 sequence is 14 residues long. Germline V lookup: CDR1 MNHEY, CDR2 SMNVEV (reference sequence). The chain's CDR3 is CASSPGLAGYEQYF. In nucleotides, the CDR3 is TGTGCCAGCAGTCCCGGACTAGCCGGGTACGAGCAGTACTTC.

The genes are TRBV6-6 and TRBJ1-4, with 10 bases identical to TRBD1. This CDR3 contains 10 residues. Germline V lookup: CDR1 MNHNY, CDR2 SVGAGI (reference sequence). J gave up 13 bases and V 8 bases, and 1 base lay outside the gene matches. The CDR3 loop is CASGDRGLFF. Written as DNA, the CDR3 is TGTGCCAGCGGGGACAGGGGACTGTTTTTT.

The V and J genes are TRBV9 and TRBJ1-2; D is possibly TRBD1 (6 bases). V was clipped by 2 bases and J by 5 bases, with 16 bases between them. This CDR3 is built from 15 residues. The germline V gene encodes CDR1 SGDLS and CDR2 YYNGEE. CDR3 residues: CASSVDGARGYGYTF. The CDR3 bases are TGTGCCAGCAGCGTGGACGGCGCCAGGGGTTATGGCTACACCTTC.

The J gene is TRBJ1-1, the V gene TRBV25-1; no clear D gene. The CDR3 contains 13 residues. The germline V gene encodes CDR1 MGHDK and CDR2 SYGVNS. Trimming left V 3 bases short and J 7 bases short, with 12 bases between. In nucleotides, the CDR3 is TGTGCCAGCAGTGATGTAGGGCTGAATGAAGCTTTCTTT. This gives the protein CASSDVGLNEAFF.

The chain couples TRBV5-4 to TRBJ2-3; TRBD2 matches 10 bases. Germline V gene sequence: CDR1 SGHNT, CDR2 YYREEE (reference sequence). The CDR3 runs to 16 residues. The V and J ends lost 4 bases and 2 bases, in that order; junction bases with no gene match: 7. The CDR3 bases are TGTGCCAGCAGCACCCTAGCGGGAGTTGTCACAGATACGCAGTATTTT. Protein product: CASSTLAGVVTDTQYF.